These 9 T cell receptor beta chains originate from one sample sequenced in a study of cytotoxic CD8 clonotypes in ibrutinib-treated CLL. The method was immunoSEQ multiplex PCR; TCRdb's version includes in-frame clones alone and lacks a portion of them. The table has 50,000 to 70,000 clones, 50% to 70% seen once. The sample consisted of PBMCs, taken at disease progression, from a patient treated with ibrutinib. The receptor set was obtained from a human donor with chronic lymphocytic leukemia.

In this sample, this clone turned up once. The rearrangement links TRBV18 to TRBJ2-5; 8 nucleotides line up with TRBD1. Unmatched junction bases numbered 6, after V lost 0 bases and J lost 0 bases. Germline CDR1 KGHSH, CDR2 LQKENI. This CDR3 contains 17 residues. CDR3 region: CASSPPRTGRYQETQYF. The CDR3 DNA is TGTGCCAGCTCACCACCCCGGACAGGGAGGTACCAAGAGACCCAGTACTTC. The variable domain in full, with the rest retrieved from reference TRBV18 and TRBJ2-5, is NAGVMQNPRHLVRRRGQEARLRCSPMKGHSHVYWYRQLPEEGLKFMVYLQKENIIDESGMPKERFSAEFPKEGPSILRIQQVVRGDSAAYFCASSPPRTGRYQETQYFGPGTRLLVL.

In its sample, this clone was seen a few times. The gene calls are TRBV28 and TRBJ2-7; D unresolved. The germline gives CDR1 MDHEN, CDR2 SYDVKM. The CDR3 is 12 residues long. V shed 5 bases and J shed 4 bases, with 9 bases lying between them. As DNA, the CDR3 is TGTGCCAGCAGTCCACCTGGTTACGAGCAGTACTTC. Its protein is CASSPPGYEQYF.

The V and J genes are TRBV4-3 and TRBJ2-5; D possibly corresponds to TRBD1 (5 bases). In germline, CDR1 is LGHNA, CDR2 YSLEER. The V gene lost 0 bases and the J gene lost 2 bases, with 7 bases spanning the gap. The CDR3 length is 14 residues. This chain's CDR3 is CASSQEGDQETQYF. The CDR3 bases are TGCGCCAGCAGCCAAGAAGGGGATCAAGAGACCCAGTACTTC.

At least ten counts were recorded for this clone. The rearrangement uses TRBV5-6 and TRBJ2-1; 10 bases map to TRBD1. The CDR3 is 15 amino acids. Germline V gene data show CDR1 as SGHDT and CDR2 as YYEEEE. Unmatched junction bases numbered 5, after V lost 2 bases and J lost 6 bases. The DNA of the CDR3 is TGTGCCAGCAGCTTTGACGGGACAGGGGTCAATGAGCAGTTCTTC. Protein product: CASSFDGTGVNEQFF.

The V call is TRBV19, the J call TRBJ1-6; tentative D call: TRBD1 (5 bases). CDR3 length: 16 amino acids. Per germline, CDR1 LNHDA and CDR2 SQIVND (reference sequence). CDR3 amino acids: CATGPRILTDNSPLHF. In DNA form, the CDR3 reads TGTGCGACGGGACCCAGAATTTTAACAGATAATTCACCCCTCCACTTT.

The chain is built from TRBV5-6 and TRBJ1-2; possibly TRBD1 for D (5 bases). This CDR3 has 15 residues. V lost 5 bases to trimming and J lost 0 bases, with 14 bases between them. CDR1 and CDR2 from the germline V gene are SGHDT and YYEEEE. DNA of the CDR3: TGTGCCAGCAGTCCTGGACATCTCTCTAACTATGGCTACACCTTC. Amino acid sequence: CASSPGHLSNYGYTF.

The chain joins TRBV30 to TRBJ1-3; possible D gene TRBD1, 5 bases. The CDR3 length is 17 residues. CDR1 is GTSNPN, CDR2 SVGIG, per germline (reference sequence). Deletions cut 0 bases from V and 0 bases from J, with 15 bases between. As DNA, the CDR3 is TGTGCCTGGAGTGTAATGTCCTGGGGCCACTCTGGAAACACCATATATTTT. This codes for CAWSVMSWGHSGNTIYF.

The chain has TRBV20-1 and TRBJ1-2; D is possibly TRBD1 (5 bases). Germline V gene lookup returns CDR1 DFQATT and CDR2 SNEGSKA (reference sequence). Trimming pared 7 bases from V and 8 bases from J, leaving 14 bases between. The CDR3 length is 11 residues. CDR3 amino acids: CSGVRAKGYTF. The CDR3 nucleotides are TGCAGTGGGGTCAGGGCAAAAGGCTACACCTTC.

The chain carries TRBV4-2 and TRBJ2-1; D ambiguous. The germline gives CDR1 LGHNA, CDR2 YNFKEQ. The CDR3 is 14 residues long. Trimming removed 1 base from V and 2 bases from J, with 6 bases in between. CDR3: CASSQVSPYNEQFF. In nucleotides, the CDR3 is TGTGCCAGCAGCCAAGTCAGTCCCTACAATGAGCAGTTCTTC.